Below are 28 T cell receptor beta chains sequenced from a single sample in a study of human T cells and chemical hapten exposure. One entry per CDR3 protein, called by TCRdb with MiXCR from the RACE reads. The data contain over 45,000 distinct CDR3 sequences, roughly 4% of them seen just once; the ten biggest clones take up roughly 1.6%. Time point of the sample: healthy volunteer bleed at 2 weeks. It was unfractionated whole blood from which total RNA was extracted. The specimen sequenced was whole blood. Receptors were obtained from a female donor in good health. Some clones in this sample may be carry-over from other donors' samples.

The sample holds many counts of this clonotype. CDR3 bases: TGTGCCAGCAGTTACCTGGACAGGTTTGCGACCCAGTACTTC. Protein sequence: CASSYLDRFATQYF. The V call is TRBV6-5, the J call TRBJ2-5; 7 bases line up with TRBD1. CDR3 length: 14 amino acids. Looked up from germline, CDR1 is MNHEY and CDR2 is SVGAGI. Trimming at V came to 2 bases and at J to 7 bases, leaving 7 bases not matched to a gene.

This clonotype was detected ten times or more. The chain has TRBV24-1 and TRBJ2-1, with 8 bases matching TRBD1. The CDR3 covers 17 residues. The germline gives CDR1 KGHDR, CDR2 SFDVKD. V was pared by 3 bases and J by 6 bases, with 12 bases of the junction left unmatched. This CDR3 is CATSDPLTGVRVNEQFF. The CDR3, as DNA: TGTGCCACCAGTGATCCTCTGACAGGGGTGAGGGTCAATGAGCAGTTCTTC.

This clonotype was observed at least ten times. This sequence joins TRBV12-3 or TRBV12-4 and TRBJ1-2; TRBD1 matches at 7 bases. J lost 0 bases, V lost 3 bases, and 4 bases had no gene match. This CDR3 comprises 15 residues. The CDR3 DNA follows: TGTGCCAGCAGTTTCACAGGGGACTCTAACTATGGCTACACCTTC. Translated: CASSFTGDSNYGYTF.

This clonotype was picked up many times. The chain combines TRBV6-2 or TRBV6-3 with TRBJ2-7; 7 bases map to TRBD1. Germline V gene lookup returns CDR1 MNHEY and CDR2 SVGEGT. The CDR3 has 13 residues. Losses at the gene ends were 5 bases for V and 13 bases for J; bases not matched to a gene: 14. The CDR3 coding sequence is TGTGCCAGCAGTGCCTCGACAGGGTCAACCGGATACTTC. Amino acids: CASSASTGSTGYF.

Points on this clonotype: Being one base from a much bigger clone, this may be a read error. The chain has TRBV6-1 and TRBJ2-7; D not resolved. Trimming took 5 bases from V and 1 from J, leaving 12 bases between them. Germline-derived CDR1 and CDR2 are MNHNS and SASEGT. The CDR3 has 14 residues. The CDR3 protein is CASSPPGRSYEQYF. The CDR3 region has the DNA TGTGCCAGCAGTCCTCCGGGTCGATCCTACGAGCAGTACTTC.

This clonotype was seen at least ten times. V usage is TRBV28 and J usage is TRBJ1-1, with D perhaps TRBD1 (6 bases). The germline V gene encodes CDR1 MDHEN and CDR2 SYDVKM. V was pared by 2 bases and J by 6 bases, with 19 bases between. CDR3 length: 16 amino acids. The CDR3: CASSLALSTGGPEAFF. The CDR3 region has the DNA TGTGCCAGCAGTTTAGCACTGTCCACCGGGGGGCCTGAAGCTTTCTTT.

This clonotype was seen a handful of times. The gene calls are TRBV27 and TRBJ1-1; tentative D call: TRBD1 (6 bases). Trimming left V 4 bases short and J 13 bases short, with 13 bases between. This CDR3 is 11 amino acids long. CDR1 is MNHEY and CDR2 is SMNVEV in the germline V gene (reference sequence). The CDR3 reads CASSSGGPRFF. In nucleotides, the CDR3 is TGTGCCAGCAGTTCCGGGGGCCCCCGTTTCTTT.

At least ten counts were recorded for this clonotype. This chain links TRBV6-2 or TRBV6-3 with TRBJ1-2; D remains unclear. Germline values: CDR1 MNHEY, CDR2 SVGEGT. The CDR3 length is 11 residues. V lost 4 bases and J 5 bases, leaving 5 bases between the germline ends. The DNA for the CDR3 is TGTGCCAGCAGTTTCAATTATGGCTACACCTTC. Protein product: CASSFNYGYTF.

This clonotype showed up many times. V gene TRBV4-3 combines with J gene TRBJ2-7; D gene ambiguous. Trimming shortened V by 0 bases and J by 4 bases, and 16 bases separated the two germline ends. CDR1 and CDR2 (germline): LGHNA, YSLEER. CDR3 size: 16 residues. In nucleotides, the CDR3 is TGCGCCAGCAGCCAAGACGCGAATGAACCGATTTACGAGCAGTACTTC. Translating it yields CASSQDANEPIYEQYF.

The rearrangement joins TRBV28 to TRBJ1-5, with 10 positions matching TRBD1. Germline loops: CDR1 MDHEN, CDR2 SYDVKM. CDR3 size: 17 residues. V lost 5 bases to trimming and J lost 6 bases; unmatched junction nucleotides: 13. CDR3: CASSTSGTGDSGQPQHF. The CDR3 coding sequence is TGTGCCAGCAGTACGTCCGGGACAGGGGATAGCGGTCAGCCCCAGCATTTT.

This clonotype was detected many times. This sequence joins TRBV14 and TRBJ2-2; D uncertain. The germline V gene encodes CDR1 SGHDN and CDR2 FVKESK. The CDR3 spans 16 residues. Trimming left V 4 bases short and J 0 bases short, with 12 bases between. The CDR3 is CASSPISVANTGELFF. Written as DNA, the CDR3 is TGTGCCAGCAGCCCTATTTCGGTCGCGAACACCGGGGAGCTGTTTTTT.

This clonotype was recorded a few times. The chain joins TRBV5-1 to TRBJ1-6; no clear D. V gave up 4 bases and J gave up 7 bases, with 12 bases separating them. The CDR3 has 14 amino acids. Germline CDR1 reads SGHRS; CDR2 reads YFSETQ. CDR3 coding DNA: TGCGCCAGCAGCCTGGGATCCGTGAATTCACCCCTCCACTTT. The encoded protein is CASSLGSVNSPLHF.

This clonotype was recorded at least ten times. The chain couples TRBV20-1 to TRBJ1-5; 9 bases match TRBD1. J gave up 4 bases and V 1 base, and 2 bases lay outside the gene matches. Per germline, CDR1 DFQATT and CDR2 SNEGSKA (reference sequence). The CDR3 totals 14 residues. Here the CDR3 DNA reads TGCAGTGCTAGAGGCGGGACAGGGAATCAGCCCCAGCATTTT. Protein: CSARGGTGNQPQHF.

This clonotype was detected many times. The V call is TRBV27, the J call TRBJ1-2, with D tentatively TRBD1 (6 bases). This CDR3 comprises 17 residues. Looked up from germline, CDR1 is MNHEY and CDR2 is SMNVEV (reference sequence). The V end lost 0 bases, the J end lost 3 bases, and 17 bases lay between the germline ends. In DNA form, the CDR3 reads TGTGCCAGCAGTTTATCGTTAACGTATGGGGGCCACTATGGCTACACCTTC. Translation gives CASSLSLTYGGHYGYTF.

The sample holds a few counts of this clonotype. V gene TRBV11-2 combines with J gene TRBJ1-5; the D gene is possibly TRBD1 (6 bases). Germline V CDR1 and CDR2: SGHAT, FQNNGV. This CDR3 region has 17 residues. V was clipped by 6 bases and J by 3 bases, with 21 bases between them. The chain's CDR3 is CASSPGRGEGNNQPQHF. CDR3 in DNA: TGTGCCAGCAGTCCGGGAAGGGGGGAAGGGAACAATCAGCCCCAGCATTTT.

This clonotype was counted a few times. The V call is TRBV10-3, the J call TRBJ1-2, with D possibly being TRBD1 (5 bases). V shed 8 bases and J shed 6 bases, with 19 bases lying between them. This CDR3 is built from 14 residues. Germline CDR1 is ENHRY and CDR2 is SYGVKD. CDR3 DNA: TGTGCCATCGCCGCCCATGACAGTCCCGATGGCTACACCTTC. It encodes CAIAAHDSPDGYTF.

The sample holds many counts of this clonotype. The chain uses TRBV27 and TRBJ1-1; D possibly corresponds to TRBD1 (5 bases). Germline V gene data show CDR1 as MNHEY and CDR2 as SMNVEV (reference sequence). Trimming removed 5 bases at V and 2 bases at J, with 15 bases between. CDR3 length: 15 residues. CDR3 protein: CASSVTGRLNTEAFF. The CDR3, as DNA: TGTGCCAGCAGTGTAACGGGACGTCTTAACACTGAAGCTTTCTTT.

This clonotype has ten or more counts. The chain has TRBV4-2 and TRBJ1-4, with no clear D. This CDR3 has 15 residues. Germline lookup yields CDR1 LGHNA and CDR2 YNFKEQ. The germline V and J ends were trimmed by 0 bases and 6 bases, with 11 bases remaining between them. The CDR3 spells CASSQEGQRDEKLFF. In DNA form, the CDR3 reads TGTGCCAGCAGCCAAGAAGGCCAGCGAGATGAAAAACTGTTTTTT.

This clonotype was seen repeatedly, ten times or more. In DNA, the CDR3 is TGTGCCAGCTCCCCCTCGGGGCCAGGGGCTACGGTAACTGAAGCTTTCTTT. Its protein is CASSPSGPGATVTEAFF. The chain is built from TRBV18 and TRBJ1-1; D might be TRBD1 (6 bases). Germline assignment: CDR1 KGHSH and CDR2 LQKENI. The length of the CDR3 is 17 residues. With 6 bases removed from V and 5 bases from J, the gap between germline ends came to 25 bases.

This clonotype has ten or more counts. The chain is built from TRBV3-1 and TRBJ1-4; D not resolved. This CDR3 has 14 amino acids. Germline CDR1 LGHDT, CDR2 YNNKEL (reference sequence). The V gene lost 4 bases and the J gene lost 8 bases, with 14 bases spanning the gap. CDR3: CASSRTNSPEKLFF. CDR3 nucleotide sequence: TGTGCCAGCAGCCGTACGAACAGCCCCGAAAAACTGTTTTTT.

This clonotype was counted many times. The J gene is TRBJ1-3, the V gene TRBV6-5; the D is unclear. V dropped 2 bases and J dropped 0 bases, with 8 bases sitting between them. CDR1 is MNHEY and CDR2 is SVGAGI in the germline V gene. CDR3 length equals 15 residues. In nucleotides, the CDR3 is TGTGCCAGCAGTTACAAACGGGGCTCTGGAAACACCATATATTTT. Its protein product is CASSYKRGSGNTIYF.

The CDR3 reads CASSQDARNEETQYF. The CDR3 bases are TGCGCCAGCAGCCAAGATGCCCGCAATGAAGAGACCCAGTACTTC. This chain uses TRBV4-3 with TRBJ2-5; D is ambiguous. The V and J ends lost 0 bases and 3 bases respectively, with 11 bases between them. The length of the CDR3 is 15 residues. The germline V gene encodes CDR1 LGHNA and CDR2 YSLEER.

The table lists this clonotype with many counts. V usage is TRBV4-3 and J usage is TRBJ2-7; 9 bases line up with TRBD1. The V gene end was trimmed by 0 bases and the J gene end by 1 base; junction bases not matched to a gene: 4. CDR3 size: 16 residues. Germline V lookup: CDR1 LGHNA, CDR2 YSLEER. The CDR3 DNA reads TGCGCCAGCAGCCAAGATTGGACAGGGGAGTCCTACGAGCAGTACTTC. Amino acids: CASSQDWTGESYEQYF.

This clonotype was counted at least ten times. The CDR3 coding sequence is TGTGCCAGCAGTACCCGTAGGGCGATCTCTGGAAACACCATATATTTT. It encodes CASSTRRAISGNTIYF. V and J are TRBV27 and TRBJ1-3; D remains unclear. CDR1 is MNHEY and CDR2 is SMNVEV in the germline V gene (reference sequence). Trimming removed 5 bases from V and 0 bases from J, with 14 bases in between. This CDR3 is built from 16 residues.

This clonotype was seen many times. J is TRBJ2-7 and V is TRBV5-1; 8 bases agree with TRBD2. CDR3 length: 14 amino acids. The germline V gene has CDR1 SGHRS and CDR2 YFSETQ. Trimming removed 3 bases from V and 4 bases from J; junction bases left unmatched: 6. The CDR3 DNA reads as TGCGCCAGCAGCTCCCACCGGGGGGGGTACGAGCAGTACTTC. Translated: CASSSHRGGYEQYF.

This clonotype has at least ten counts. The V gene is TRBV9, the J gene TRBJ2-2; 10 nucleotides align to TRBD2. CDR1 and CDR2 (germline): SGDLS, YYNGEE. The CDR3 is made up of 17 amino acids. After removal of 5 bases from V and 3 bases from J, the junction contained 10 bases not matched to a gene. CDR3 loop: CASSHLSGGADTGELFF. The DNA for the CDR3 is TGTGCCAGCAGTCATCTCAGCGGGGGGGCCGACACCGGGGAGCTGTTTTTT.

This clonotype has ten or more counts. This chain links TRBV20-1 with TRBJ2-2; D ambiguous. V was clipped by 1 base and J by 1 base, with 10 bases between them. Germline loops: CDR1 DFQATT, CDR2 SNEGSKA (reference sequence). The CDR3 is made up of 15 amino acids. In DNA form, the CDR3 reads TGCAGTGCTAGAGGTTTAGTGGGGAACACCGGGGAGCTGTTTTTT. This gives the protein CSARGLVGNTGELFF.

This clonotype was detected many times. In this CDR3 the conserved last residue, phenylalanine or tryptophan, is missing, so a read error is likely. It is unclear where the CDR3 begins or ends on the DNA, so no DNA is shown, and the CDR3 is as TCRdb lists it. The genes are TRBV23-1 and TRBJ2-7. TRBV23-1 is sorted into the ORF group, with uncertain function. The CDR3 is made up of 10 amino acids, end residues included. The CDR3 region is CASSHRRTAK.